The 31 T cell receptor beta chains in this list originate from one sample, sequenced in a study of blood T cell repertoires in COVID-19. Assay: immunoSEQ multiplex PCR; the TCRdb copy retains only in-frame clones and omits some. The table lists a few hundred thousand clones, 65% to 85% of them singletons. The specimen sequenced was peripheral blood. These receptors were obtained from a woman in her 30s who had recovered from COVID-19.

The chain links TRBV6-1 to TRBJ1-6, with 10 bases lining up with TRBD1. The junction had 6 bases not matched to a gene; V was cut back by 2 bases and J by 8 bases. Germline V gene sequence: CDR1 MNHNS, CDR2 SASEGT. This CDR3 comprises 16 residues. DNA of the CDR3: TGTGCCAGCAGTGAATCAGGGACAGGGGTTTATTCACCCCTCCACTTT. Amino acid sequence: CASSESGTGVYSPLHF.

The rearrangement uses TRBV5-1 and TRBJ2-4; 8 bases fit TRBD1. The V gene end was trimmed by 0 bases and the J gene end by 2 bases; junction bases not matched to a gene: 4. Germline lookup yields CDR1 SGHRS and CDR2 YFSETQ. The CDR3 length is 16 residues. DNA of the CDR3: TGCGCCAGCAGCTTGGCAGGGGGCATGACCAAAAACATTCAGTACTTC. It yields the protein CASSLAGGMTKNIQYF.

V gene TRBV6-5 combines with J gene TRBJ1-6, with D possibly matching TRBD1 (5 bases). The CDR3 extends over 14 amino acids. Germline V gene lookup returns CDR1 MNHEY and CDR2 SVGAGI. With 4 bases removed from V and 14 bases from J, the gap between germline ends came to 18 bases. DNA of the CDR3: TGTGCCAGCAGTTCGGTCCAGGGAAGAGGAACCCTCCACTTT. It translates to CASSSVQGRGTLHF.

The chain is built from TRBV27 and TRBJ1-6; perhaps TRBD1 as D (5 bases). Germline lookup yields CDR1 MNHEY and CDR2 SMNVEV (reference sequence). The CDR3 is 15 residues long. The V end lost 6 bases, the J end lost 10 bases, and 19 bases lay between the germline ends. The CDR3 region is CASSILSGKGSPLHF. In DNA, the CDR3 is TGTGCCAGCAGCATCCTTTCAGGGAAGGGATCACCCCTCCACTTT.

V gene TRBV7-9 combines with J gene TRBJ2-5, with TRBD2 as a possible D gene (5 bases). Trimming pared 1 base from V and 6 bases from J, leaving 12 bases between. Germline CDR1 reads SEHNR; CDR2 reads FQNEAQ (reference sequence). The CDR3 is made up of 14 amino acids. CDR3 amino acids: CASSLVAEEKTQYF. The DNA for the CDR3 is TGTGCCAGCAGCTTAGTTGCGGAGGAAAAGACCCAGTACTTC. Looking up the rest from reference TRBV7-9 and TRBJ2-5 gives the full variable domain: DTGVSQNPRHKITKRGQNVTFRCDPISEHNRLYWYRQTLGQGPEFLTYFQNEAQLEKSRLLSDRFSAERPKGSFSTLEIQRTEQGDSAMYLCASSLVAEEKTQYFGPGTRLLVL.

The chain combines TRBV29-1 with TRBJ2-3, with 9 bases identical to TRBD1. The germline V gene encodes CDR1 SQVTM and CDR2 ANQGSEA. The V segment lost 0 bases and the J segment 2 bases; nucleotides outside the gene matches: 12. The CDR3 has 18 residues. The CDR3 nucleotides read TGCAGCGTTGAAGATTTCACAGGGGGCGTAGGAGTCACAGATACGCAGTATTTT. It encodes CSVEDFTGGVGVTDTQYF.

The chain has TRBV2 and TRBJ2-2; 16 bases agree with TRBD2. The CDR3 spans 19 residues. CDR1 and CDR2 from the germline V gene are SNHLY and FYNNEI. The V gene end was trimmed by 6 bases and the J gene end by 0 bases; junction bases not matched to a gene: 7. The CDR3 nucleotides are TGTGCCAGCAGCGGGGGACTAGCGGGAGGGAGGGCGAACACCGGGGAGCTGTTTTTT. The encoded protein is CASSGGLAGGRANTGELFF.

The chain couples TRBV2 to TRBJ1-5, with D tentatively TRBD1 (6 bases). V was pared by 3 bases and J by 6 bases, with 15 bases between. The CDR3 loop spans 15 amino acids. Germline-derived CDR1 and CDR2 are SNHLY and FYNNEI. The DNA for the CDR3 is TGTGCCAGCAGTGAGGATCGCAGGGGTAGTCAGCCCCAGCATTTT. Protein product: CASSEDRRGSQPQHF.

This clone appeared a single time. The chain carries TRBV30 and TRBJ2-5; D is possibly TRBD1 (5 bases). Germline V gene sequence: CDR1 GTSNPN, CDR2 SVGIG (reference sequence). The V gene lost 7 bases and the J gene lost 1 base, with 7 bases spanning the gap. The CDR3 runs to 11 residues. CDR3 residues: CAYRLQETQYF. CDR3 nucleotides: TGTGCCTACAGGCTCCAAGAGACCCAGTACTTC.

The V and J genes are TRBV2 and TRBJ1-4, with TRBD1 identical over 11 bases. The CDR3 runs to 16 residues. Germline lookup yields CDR1 SNHLY and CDR2 FYNNEI. Unmatched junction bases numbered 13, after V lost 8 bases and J lost 8 bases. The CDR3 sequence is CASGTGGQMVQEKLFF. In DNA, the CDR3 is TGTGCCAGCGGGACAGGGGGTCAAATGGTACAGGAAAAACTGTTTTTT.

The chain recombines TRBV24-1 with TRBJ1-2; D not certain. Germline CDR1 KGHDR, CDR2 SFDVKD. The V and J ends lost 10 bases and 7 bases respectively, with 18 bases between them. This CDR3 is built from 13 residues. The CDR3 is CATSGSFAFGYTF. The CDR3 nucleotides read TGTGCCACGTCCGGGTCCTTCGCTTTTGGCTACACCTTC.

The genes are TRBV15 and TRBJ1-2; 7 bases fit TRBD1. V trimming: 3 bases; J trimming: 6 bases; junction bases outside the gene matches: 4. CDR3 length: 13 amino acids. Germline assignment: CDR1 LNHNV and CDR2 YYDKDF (reference sequence). The CDR3 DNA reads TGTGCCACCAGCAGCGAGGGGGCGGATGGCTACACCTTC. Protein product: CATSSEGADGYTF.

This sequence joins TRBV29-1 and TRBJ1-1, with 8 bases that match TRBD1. The germline V gene encodes CDR1 SQVTM and CDR2 ANQGSEA. The CDR3 spans 14 residues. The junction had 11 bases not matched to a gene; V was cut back by 8 bases and J by 3 bases. In nucleotides, the CDR3 is TGCAGCATATCCCCGGGACAGGTCGACACTGAAGCTTTCTTT. Its translation is CSISPGQVDTEAFF. Supplemented by reference TRBV29-1 and TRBJ1-1, the full variable domain reads SAVISQKPSRDICQRGTSLTIQCQVDSQVTMMFWYRQQPGQSLTLIATANQGSEATYESGFVIDKFPISRPNLTFSTLTVSNMSPEDSSIYLCSISPGQVDTEAFFGQGTRLTVV.

Only one count was recorded for this clone. This chain links TRBV4-2 with TRBJ1-6, with 9 bases lining up with TRBD1. This CDR3 region has 16 residues. Per the germline V gene, CDR1 is LGHNA and CDR2 is YNFKEQ. After removal of 3 bases from V and 10 bases from J, the junction contained 10 bases not matched to a gene. CDR3 region: CASSQGTGRGLSPLHF. The DNA for the CDR3 is TGTGCCAGCAGCCAGGGGACAGGGCGAGGACTATCACCCCTCCACTTT.

The chain uses TRBV27 and TRBJ1-5; weak D call: TRBD1 (5 bases). The ends were cut back, 4 bases at V and 4 bases at J, with 14 bases in the middle. The CDR3 runs to 15 residues. Germline V CDR1 and CDR2: MNHEY, SMNVEV (reference sequence). The CDR3 DNA sequence: TGTGCCAGCAGTTCTTGGCAGGGCGAGAATCAGCCCCAGCATTTT. Its protein is CASSSWQGENQPQHF.

This clone was seen once. The chain is built from TRBV27 and TRBJ1-1; no clear D gene. Trimming cost V 5 bases and J 2 bases, with 9 bases left between them. CDR1 is MNHEY and CDR2 is SMNVEV in the germline V gene (reference sequence). The CDR3 sequence is 13 residues long. The CDR3: CASSRDGNTEAFF. In DNA form, the CDR3 reads TGTGCCAGCAGTCGGGATGGAAACACTGAAGCTTTCTTT.

This clone came up once. This chain connects TRBV11-2 to TRBJ2-5; 12 nucleotides match TRBD1. After removal of 5 bases from V and 5 bases from J, the junction contained 6 bases not matched to a gene. In germline, CDR1 is SGHAT, CDR2 FQNNGV. CDR3 length equals 15 residues. CDR3 in DNA: TGTGCCAGCAGCCCAGGGGACAGGGGGCCGGAGACCCAGTACTTC. Translating gives CASSPGDRGPETQYF.

The chain is built from TRBV5-6 and TRBJ1-1; D possibly corresponds to TRBD1 (5 bases). Trimming pared 6 bases from V and 0 bases from J, leaving 18 bases between. This CDR3 spans 16 amino acids. CDR1 SGHDT and CDR2 YYEEEE come from the germline V gene. This CDR3 is CASKWAGGSMNTEAFF. Written as DNA, the CDR3 is TGTGCCAGCAAATGGGCGGGGGGGTCTATGAACACTGAAGCTTTCTTT.

This sequence joins TRBV7-3 and TRBJ1-2, with 10 positions matching TRBD1. The trim removed 5 bases at V and 7 bases at J, leaving 4 bases unmatched. Germline CDR1 reads SGHTA; CDR2 reads FQGTGA. This CDR3 is built from 13 residues. CDR3 in DNA: TGTGCCAGCAGCCCGGGACAGGGGTTTGGCTACACCTTC. This sequence encodes CASSPGQGFGYTF.

The rearrangement joins TRBV18 to TRBJ2-2; 8 positions agree with TRBD1. V dropped 1 base and J dropped 1; count of bases not matched to a gene: 5. CDR3 length equals 17 residues. CDR1 and CDR2 from the germline V gene are KGHSH and LQKENI. CDR3 DNA sequence: TGTGCCAGCTCACCACGTTTCGGACAGGGGAACACCGGGGAGCTGTTTTTT. Amino acids: CASSPRFGQGNTGELFF.

The chain has TRBV7-9 and TRBJ2-3, with 7 bases aligning to TRBD1. The CDR3 runs to 14 residues. The V and J ends lost 4 bases and 8 bases, in that order; junction bases with no gene match: 9. CDR1 is SEHNR, CDR2 FQNEAQ, per germline (reference sequence). The CDR3 bases are TGTGCCAGCAGCTCGGGACAGCTGGCCGGTACGCAGTATTTT. Translating gives CASSSGQLAGTQYF.

The chain combines TRBV4-1 with TRBJ1-5; D gene uncertain. Germline CDR1 is MGHRA and CDR2 is YSYEKL. CDR3 size: 14 residues. Trimming stripped 0 bases from V and 7 bases from J, with 10 bases between. The CDR3 nucleotides read TGCGCCAGCAGCCAAGACAAACCAGGCCAGCCCCAGCATTTT. Translation: CASSQDKPGQPQHF.

The chain has TRBV7-9 and TRBJ2-3, with D perhaps TRBD1 (5 bases). The CDR3 consists of 13 residues. Trimming pared 2 bases from V and 4 bases from J, leaving 7 bases between. Germline lookup yields CDR1 SEHNR and CDR2 FQNEAQ (reference sequence). The CDR3 sequence is CASSLQGPDTQYF. The DNA for the CDR3 is TGTGCCAGCAGCTTACAGGGCCCAGATACGCAGTATTTT.

This clone occurred once. The chain uses TRBV5-4 and TRBJ1-1; D is possibly TRBD1 (5 bases). The germline gives CDR1 SGHNT, CDR2 YYREEE (reference sequence). Trimming took off 0 bases at V and 6 bases at J, with 15 bases between the two ends. The CDR3 sequence is 15 residues long. In DNA form, the CDR3 reads TGTGCCAGCAGCTTGGCGCCAGGGCCAGAGGCTGAAGCTTTCTTT. It yields the protein CASSLAPGPEAEAFF.

The chain couples TRBV5-1 to TRBJ2-5; no clear D. This CDR3 contains 13 residues. The ends were cut back, 0 bases at V and 5 bases at J, with 8 bases in the middle. Germline CDR1 reads SGHRS; CDR2 reads YFSETQ. The CDR3 spells CASSLATEETQYF. The CDR3 DNA reads as TGCGCCAGCAGCTTGGCGACGGAGGAGACCCAGTACTTC. The variable domain in full, completed from reference TRBV5-1 and TRBJ2-5, reads KAGVTQTPRYLIKTRGQQVTLSCSPISGHRSVSWYQQTPGQGLQFLFEYFSETQRNKGNFPGRFSGRQFSNSRSEMNVSTLELGDSALYLCASSLATEETQYFGPGTRLLVL.

The V call is TRBV6-5, the J call TRBJ2-1; 7 nucleotides line up with TRBD1. V dropped 8 bases and J dropped 7; count of bases not matched to a gene: 5. The CDR3 covers 12 residues. The germline V gene encodes CDR1 MNHEY and CDR2 SVGAGI. The CDR3 is CASLGQANEQFF. CDR3 DNA sequence: TGTGCCAGCCTAGGACAGGCGAATGAGCAGTTCTTC.

This chain links TRBV28 with TRBJ2-5; 9 bases match TRBD1. The CDR3 is 15 amino acids. The germline V gene encodes CDR1 MDHEN and CDR2 SYDVKM. V lost 7 bases, J lost 5 bases, and 11 bases stayed unmatched. The CDR3 DNA reads TGTGCCAGCACCGGAGGGGACAGGGCGGGGGAGACCCAGTACTTC. Translating it yields CASTGGDRAGETQYF. The full variable domain, rest sourced from reference TRBV28 and TRBJ2-5, is DVKVTQSSRYLVKRTGEKVFLECVQDMDHENMFWYRQDPGLGLRLIYFSYDVKMKEKGDIPEGYSVSREKKERFSLILESASTNQTSMYLCASTGGDRAGETQYFGPGTRLLVL.

This chain connects TRBV6-5 to TRBJ2-1; a possible D gene is TRBD2 (5 bases). Trimming shortened V by 9 bases and J by 4 bases, and 19 bases separated the two germline ends. CDR1 and CDR2 (germline): MNHEY, SVGAGI. The CDR3 length is 15 residues. The CDR3 loop reads CASSVSGDDYNEQFF. In nucleotides, the CDR3 is TGTGCCAGTAGCGTAAGCGGAGATGATTACAATGAGCAGTTCTTC.

The chain carries TRBV29-1 and TRBJ2-5, with D possibly TRBD1 on 5 matching bases. The CDR3 loop spans 13 amino acids. CDR1 and CDR2 from the germline V gene are SQVTM and ANQGSEA. Deletions cut 0 bases from V and 5 bases from J, with 10 bases between. CDR3 nucleotides: TGCAGCGTTGAAGAGGCAGGGCGGGAGACCCAGTACTTC. Translated, it gives CSVEEAGRETQYF. Full variable domain (remainder filled in from reference TRBV29-1 and TRBJ2-5): SAVISQKPSRDICQRGTSLTIQCQVDSQVTMMFWYRQQPGQSLTLIATANQGSEATYESGFVIDKFPISRPNLTFSTLTVSNMSPEDSSIYLCSVEEAGRETQYFGPGTRLLVL.

In its sample, this clone was seen once. The chain employs TRBV28 and TRBJ1-1, with D possibly matching TRBD1 (5 bases). The length of the CDR3 is 14 residues. V lost 7 bases and J lost 7, with 19 bases in between. The germline V gene has CDR1 MDHEN and CDR2 SYDVKM. CDR3 sequence reads: CASTPGGGGDEAFF. The CDR3 bases are TGTGCCAGCACCCCTGGCGGGGGAGGGGATGAAGCTTTCTTT.

Comment on this clone: This sample includes further DNA sequences coding for the same CDR3. The chain recombines TRBV29-1 with TRBJ2-3; possibly TRBD2 for D (5 bases). This CDR3 is built from 12 residues. The V gene's germline CDR1 is SQVTM and CDR2 ANQGSEA. Trimming stripped 3 bases from V and 2 bases from J, with 6 bases between. The CDR3 bases are TGCAGCGTTGAGAGGGACACAGATACGCAGTATTTT. It yields the protein CSVERDTDTQYF.